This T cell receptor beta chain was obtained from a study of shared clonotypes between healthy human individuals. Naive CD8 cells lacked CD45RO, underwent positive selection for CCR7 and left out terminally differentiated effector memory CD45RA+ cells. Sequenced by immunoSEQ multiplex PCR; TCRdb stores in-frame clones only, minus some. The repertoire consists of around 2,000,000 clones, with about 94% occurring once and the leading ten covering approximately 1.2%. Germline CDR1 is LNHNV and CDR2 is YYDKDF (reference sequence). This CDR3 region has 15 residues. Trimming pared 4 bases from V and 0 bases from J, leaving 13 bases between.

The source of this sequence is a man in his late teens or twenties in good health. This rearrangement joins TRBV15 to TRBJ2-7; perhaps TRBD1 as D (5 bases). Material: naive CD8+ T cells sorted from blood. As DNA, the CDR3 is TGTGCCACCAGCAAAGAACAGGCAAGCTCCTACGAGCAGTACTTC. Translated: CATSKEQASSYEQYF.